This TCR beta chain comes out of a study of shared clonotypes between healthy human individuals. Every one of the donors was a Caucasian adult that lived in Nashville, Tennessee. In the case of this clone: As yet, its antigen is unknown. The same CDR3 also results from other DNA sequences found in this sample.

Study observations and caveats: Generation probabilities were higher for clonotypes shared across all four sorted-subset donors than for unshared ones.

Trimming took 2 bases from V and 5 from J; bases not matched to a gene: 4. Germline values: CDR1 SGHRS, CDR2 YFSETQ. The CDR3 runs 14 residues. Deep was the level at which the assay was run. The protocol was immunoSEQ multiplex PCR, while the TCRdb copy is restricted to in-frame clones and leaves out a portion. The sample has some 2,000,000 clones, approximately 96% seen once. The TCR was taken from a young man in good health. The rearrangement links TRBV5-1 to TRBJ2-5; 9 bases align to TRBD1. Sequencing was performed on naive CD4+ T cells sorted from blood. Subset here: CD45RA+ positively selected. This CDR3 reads CASSLTGGLETQYF. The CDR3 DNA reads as TGCGCCAGCAGCTTAACAGGGGGCTTGGAGACCCAGTACTTC.